The clone carrying this TCR beta chain appeared a few times. Its specificity is not known. Amplification started from genomic DNA. A primer set of 30 forward and 13 reverse primers amplified the CDR3. TCRdb re-called the multiplex PCR reads with MiXCR, one entry per CDR3 protein. The sample holds about 270,000 distinct CDR3 sequences, over 45% seen once. The data were taken from a study of type 1 and type 2 diabetes patients. Study background: CD4+ or CD8+ T cells were positively selected from PBMCs with microbeads. Study results and caveats: Type 2 diabetes and control V and J usage correlated highly, around 0.97. In CD4+ and CD8+ T cells, type 2 diabetes diversity exceeded type 1.

The length of the CDR3 is 14 residues. V dropped 8 bases and J dropped 0 bases, with 13 bases sitting between them. Sequencing was performed on peripheral blood mononuclear cells (PBMCs). The rearrangement links TRBV12-3 or TRBV12-4 to TRBJ1-2, with D possibly matching TRBD1 (6 bases). This sequence originates from a man aged 18 to 30 with type 2 diabetes. CDR3 sequence (DNA): TGTGCCAGCCGATACTCAGGGGCTAACTATGGCTACACCTTC. Amino acid sequence: CASRYSGANYGYTF.